Below, 15 T cell receptor beta chains from the same sample are listed, as sequenced in a study of blood T cell repertoires in acute mononucleosis. Findings and limits, study-wide: GLC-BM selection appeared to involve both TCR alpha and beta chains.

Data came from immunoSEQ multiplex PCR; TCRdb stores just in-frame clones and leaves some out. The table lists around 2,200 clones, around 63% of them singletons. Time point defined: acute infectious mononucleosis, at clinical presentation within 2 weeks of symptom onset (visit 1). The sample here was EBV GLC epitope tetramer+ CD8+ T cells sorted from PBMCs, taken during acute infectious mononucleosis. Documented subset: CD8 T cells binding tetramer with EBV BMLF1 280-288 peptide (GLC-BM). These TCRs come from a woman aged 18-35 years with infectious mononucleosis caused by EBV.

As regards this clone: Additional DNA sequences in this sample encode the identical CDR3. The chain combines TRBV2 with TRBJ2-2; no firm D call. The CDR3 extends over 14 amino acids. Germline CDR1 reads SNHLY; CDR2 reads FYNNEI. The V and J ends lost 5 bases and 6 bases respectively, with 13 bases between them. This CDR3 is CASSSGVAPGELFF. CDR3 in DNA: TGTGCCAGCAGTTCTGGAGTAGCTCCCGGGGAGCTGTTTTTT.

With respect to this clone: A far larger clone is one nucleotide away, so this likely arose from a read error. The gene calls are TRBV21-1 and TRBJ2-1; TRBD1 reflects the table's D call only, with no check against the DNA. TRBV21-1 is an annotated pseudogene. This CDR3 region has 16 residues. The CDR3, as DNA: TGTGCCAGCAGCAAAGGGCCAGCGAGGGGGCCAAGGGAGCAGTTCTTC. Its translation: CASSKGPARGPREQFF.

This clone showed up just a few times. It is unclear where the CDR3 begins or ends on the DNA, so no DNA is shown, and the CDR3 is as TCRdb lists it. This sample includes further DNA sequences coding for the same CDR3. This chain links TRBV29-1 with TRBJ1-4; TRBD1 is the table's D call and was not checked against the DNA. CDR1 is SQVTM and CDR2 is ANQGSEA in the germline V gene. The CDR3 totals 14 residues, both ends included. The CDR3 protein is CSVGTGGTNENCFF.

This chain uses TRBV7-9 with TRBJ2-2; 7 nucleotides align to TRBD2. CDR1 SEHNR and CDR2 FQNEAQ come from the germline V gene (reference sequence). The CDR3 covers 15 residues. Trimming cost V 6 bases and J 6 bases; bases outside gene matches: 10. The CDR3 region has the DNA TGTGCCAGCAGTTCTGGACTAGTAGCTCCCGGGGAGCTGTTTTTT. This encodes CASSSGLVAPGELFF. Full variable domain (missing parts from reference TRBV7-9 and TRBJ2-2): DTGVSQNPRHKITKRGQNVTFRCDPISEHNRLYWYRQTLGQGPEFLTYFQNEAQLEKSRLLSDRFSAERPKGSFSTLEIQRTEQGDSAMYLCASSSGLVAPGELFFGEGSRLTVL.

This clone was detected a few times. The rearrangement joins TRBV10-3 to TRBJ1-4; 9 nucleotides agree with TRBD1. J was trimmed by 5 bases and V by 10 bases; bases with no gene match: 8. The V gene's germline CDR1 is ENHRY and CDR2 SYGVKD. The CDR3 is 14 residues long. The CDR3 nucleotides are TGTGCCAGCAAAACCGGGACAGGGAATGAAAAACTGTTTTTT. Translation: CASKTGTGNEKLFF.

A note on this clone: An end of the junction does not agree with germline; a read error may underlie this. The same CDR3 can be traced to other DNA sequences in this sample. The chain links TRBV9 to TRBJ2-5; 8 nucleotides align to TRBD2. CDR1 is SGDLS, CDR2 YYNGEE, per germline. The CDR3 has 17 amino acids. In DNA form, the CDR3 reads TGTGCCCGCAGCGTAGGCCAACTCGCGGGGGGAGGGGAGACCCAGTACTTC. As protein: CARSVGQLAGGGETQYF.

With respect to this clone: A far larger clone is off by one base, so a read error is likely. This rearrangement joins TRBV29-1 to TRBJ1-4, with 12 bases lining up with TRBD1. The CDR3 has 14 residues. CDR1 SQVTM and CDR2 ANQGSEA come from the germline V gene. The chain's CDR3 is CCVGTGGTNEKLFF. The DNA of the CDR3 is TGCTGCGTGGGGACAGGGGGCACTAATGAAAAACTGTTTTTT.

This clone was recorded at least ten times. The V gene is TRBV7-2, the J gene TRBJ2-1, with a possible D match to TRBD2 (6 bases). The germline V gene encodes CDR1 SGHTA and CDR2 FQGNSA. Trimming removed 2 bases from V and 5 bases from J, with 10 bases in between. The CDR3 contains 14 residues. The CDR3 here is CASSLRGGNNEQFF. CDR3 sequence (DNA): TGTGCCAGCAGCTTAAGGGGCGGGAACAATGAGCAGTTCTTC.

The chain uses TRBV21-1 and TRBJ2-1; the table names TRBD2, a call not compared with the DNA. TRBV21-1 is annotated as a pseudogene. The CDR3 has 13 amino acids. In DNA, the CDR3 is TGTGCCAGCAGTTGGTCCTCGGAGGGGGAGCAGTTCTTC. It yields the protein CASSWSSEGEQFF.

As concerns this clone: A read error is likely here: a far larger clone is one base away. The gene calls are TRBV7-3 and TRBJ2-7, with TRBD2 identical over 9 bases. Germline V gives CDR1 SGHTA, CDR2 FQGTGA. This CDR3 comprises 16 residues. V gave up 2 bases and J gave up 5 bases; unmatched junction bases: 10. CDR3 DNA sequence: TGTGCCAGCAGCTTAGCTTGGGGAGCGGGGGGAAACGAGCAGTACTTC. It is translated as CASSLAWGAGGNEQYF.

This clone was seen a handful of times. The V call is TRBV7-3, the J call TRBJ1-2; tentatively, D is TRBD1 (6 bases). Germline CDR1 SGHTA, CDR2 FQGTGA. The germline V and J ends were trimmed by 2 bases and 3 bases, with 10 bases remaining between them. This CDR3 is built from 14 residues. This CDR3 reads CASSLVAGDYGYTF. CDR3 DNA sequence: TGTGCCAGCAGCTTAGTCGCAGGGGACTATGGCTACACCTTC. Looking up the rest from reference TRBV7-3 and TRBJ1-2 gives the full variable domain: GAGVSQTPSNKVTEKGKYVELRCDPISGHTALYWYRQSLGQGPEFLIYFQGTGAADDSGLPNDRFFAVRPEGSVSTLKIQRTERGDSAVYLCASSLVAGDYGYTFGSGTRLTVV.

To note about this clone: A far larger clone is off by one base, so a read error is likely. The J gene is TRBJ2-5, the V gene TRBV9; 12 bases agree with TRBD2. The CDR3 sequence is 17 residues long. Germline V lookup: CDR1 SGDLS, CDR2 YYNGEE. The J segment lost 5 bases and the V segment lost 0 bases, leaving 8 bases of the junction unmatched. CDR3 in amino acids: CASSVAQLAGGGETQYF. In DNA form, the CDR3 reads TGTGCCAGCAGCGTAGCCCAACTAGCGGGGGGAGGGGAGACCCAGTACTTC. Looking up the rest from reference TRBV9 and TRBJ2-5 gives the full variable domain: DSGVTQTPKHLITATGQRVTLRCSPRSGDLSVYWYQQSLDQGLQFLIQYYNGEERAKGNILERFSAQQFPDLHSELNLSSLELGDSALYFCASSVAQLAGGGETQYFGPGTRLLVL.

The V gene is TRBV21-1, the J gene TRBJ2-7; TRBD2, the table's D call, lacks a check against the DNA. TRBV21-1 is given as a pseudogene. The CDR3 runs 15 residues. CDR3 bases: TGTGCCAGCAGCAAAGGGCCAGCGGGGGGAAACGAGCAGTACTTC. This encodes CASSKGPAGGNEQYF.

In this sample, this clone turned up a few times. The rearrangement links TRBV9 to TRBJ2-3; D may correspond to TRBD1 or TRBD2 (6 bases each). CDR3 size: 12 residues. Germline V gene sequence: CDR1 SGDLS, CDR2 YYNGEE. V was shortened by 5 bases and J by 6 bases, with 10 bases between the two germline ends. The DNA of the CDR3 is TGTGCCAGCAGACCCGGGGGCGATACGCAGTATTTT. It is translated as CASRPGGDTQYF. Full variable domain (outside the CDR3, taken from reference TRBV9 and TRBJ2-3): DSGVTQTPKHLITATGQRVTLRCSPRSGDLSVYWYQQSLDQGLQFLIQYYNGEERAKGNILERFSAQQFPDLHSELNLSSLELGDSALYFCASRPGGDTQYFGPGTRLTVL.

The chain links TRBV14 to TRBJ2-7; D is perhaps TRBD1 (7 bases). The CDR3 is 14 residues long. The V gene's germline CDR1 is SGHDN and CDR2 FVKESK. V lost 5 bases, J lost 5 bases, and 16 bases lay in between. The CDR3 is CASSLEGALDEQYF. The CDR3, as DNA: TGTGCCAGCAGCTTGGAGGGGGCCCTCGACGAGCAGTACTTC.